The rows below give T cell receptor beta chains drawn from one sample of a study of patients and donors after allogeneic stem cell transplantation. TCRdb called the RT-PCR reads again in MiXCR, with one record for every CDR3 protein. The table has about a million distinct CDR3 sequences, over 15% seen once. The specimen was blood, either unsorted or a sorted T cell fraction (not recorded which). These receptors were taken from a human donor who was either an allogeneic HSCT recipient or a stem cell or donor lymphocyte infusion donor (not recorded which). It is not recorded whose cells these are; they may come from a transplant donor. Both conserved end residues are part of each CDR3. Each record gives: CDR3 DNA, CDR3 protein, D gene, clone size, J gene, V gene. A D gene is named only where the DNA matches it firmly. Size is stated for part of the rows, as once, few or many counts, or as a class when the clone is expanded.

DNA: TGCGCCAGCAGCTTGGCCTCAGGGCGGACCATCATTGGGCAGTTCTTC
CDR3: CASSLASGRTIIGQFF
D: NA
size: NA
J: TRBJ2-1
V: TRBV5-1

DNA: TGTGCCACCAGCAGAGCAGCTAATGAAAAACTGTTTTTT
CDR3: CATSRAANEKLFF
D: NA
size: NA
J: TRBJ1-4
V: TRBV15

DNA: TGTGCCAGCAGCTCCCCCCGGACTAGCGGGGGAACCTACGAGCAGTACTTC
CDR3: CASSSPRTSGGTYEQYF
D: TRBD2
size: NA
J: TRBJ2-7
V: TRBV7-8

DNA: TGTGCCAGCAGCTTACGGGTGGCGGACTACGAGCAGTACTTC
CDR3: CASSLRVADYEQYF
D: NA
size: few
J: TRBJ2-7
V: TRBV5-5

DNA: TGTGCCAGCAGTCAAGGACTAGCGGGAGCTCTTACCGGGGAGCTGTTTTTT
CDR3: CASSQGLAGALTGELFF
D: TRBD2
size: NA
J: TRBJ2-2
V: TRBV27

DNA: TGTGCCAGCAGCGTAGAAGCGGCAGATACGCAGTATTTT
CDR3: CASSVEAADTQYF
D: NA
size: few
J: TRBJ2-3
V: TRBV9

DNA: TGTGCCAGCAGTGAAGTTTTGACACTTCGCCCCCCCGAGCAGTACTTC
CDR3: CASSEVLTLRPPEQYF
D: NA
size: NA
J: TRBJ2-7
V: TRBV2

DNA: TGTGCCAGCAGCGTGGGACAGGGGTCCGAGCAGTACTTC
CDR3: CASSVGQGSEQYF
D: TRBD1
size: few
J: TRBJ2-7
V: TRBV9

DNA: TGTGCCAGCAGGGAAGCCTCGACAGGGTCCTATGGCTACACCTTC
CDR3: CASREASTGSYGYTF
D: TRBD1
size: many
J: TRBJ1-2
V: TRBV6-1

DNA: TGCGCCAGCAGCCCCTCGCGGGGAGGTGGGGCCAACGTCCTGACTTTC
CDR3: CASSPSRGGGANVLTF
D: NA
size: NA
J: TRBJ2-6
V: TRBV5-1

DNA: TGTGCCATCAGTGACGGGGATGAGAATACGCAGTATTTT
CDR3: CAISDGDENTQYF
D: NA
size: many
J: TRBJ2-3
V: TRBV10-3

DNA: TGTGCCATCAGCACCTCGCGCGGGACTAGCGGGAGCGGTGGTCGGAATGAGCAGTTCTTC
CDR3: CAISTSRGTSGSGGRNEQFF
D: TRBD2
size: NA
J: TRBJ2-1
V: TRBV10-3

DNA: TGTGCCAGCAGTGTAAGCGGACAGGTTAATTCACCCCTCCACTTT
CDR3: CASSVSGQVNSPLHF
D: TRBD1
size: many
J: TRBJ1-6
V: TRBV12-3/TRBV12-4

DNA: TGTGCCAGCAGCATCCGGGAGTTCTACGAGCAGTACTTC
CDR3: CASSIREFYEQYF
D: NA
size: NA
J: TRBJ2-7
V: TRBV7-9

DNA: TGTGCCAGCAGTGACGGGACAGGGGGCCGGACTGAAGCTTTCTTT
CDR3: CASSDGTGGRTEAFF
D: TRBD1
size: few
J: TRBJ1-1
V: TRBV12-3/TRBV12-4

DNA: TGTGCCAGCAGCCAGTGGCCTGAGCCCCAGCATTTT
CDR3: CASSQWPEPQHF
D: NA
size: NA
J: TRBJ1-5
V: TRBV14

DNA: TGTGCCAGCAGTTACCCAGGGGGGAGCAATCAGCCCCAGCATTTT
CDR3: CASSYPGGSNQPQHF
D: TRBD1
size: few
J: TRBJ1-5
V: TRBV6-2/TRBV6-3

DNA: TGTGCCTGGAGTGAGCCACGGGGCTACACCTTC
CDR3: CAWSEPRGYTF
D: NA
size: few
J: TRBJ1-2
V: TRBV30

DNA: TGCAGTGCTAGAGATAATCCCAGGGGCAATCAGCCCCAGCATTTT
CDR3: CSARDNPRGNQPQHF
D: NA
size: few
J: TRBJ1-5
V: TRBV20-1

DNA: TGCAGTGCTAGAGACCGGGGGGGTTTTCGCTACGAGCAGTACTTC
CDR3: CSARDRGGFRYEQYF
D: TRBD2
size: NA
J: TRBJ2-7
V: TRBV20-1

DNA: TGTGCCAGCAGTGGGGGCATGACGGGAGTAGAAGAGTTCTTC
CDR3: CASSGGMTGVEEFF
D: NA
size: NA
J: TRBJ2-1
V: TRBV12-3/TRBV12-4

DNA: TGTGCCAGCAGCGTCGGGACTAGCGGGCGGAGCACAGATACGCAGTATTTT
CDR3: CASSVGTSGRSTDTQYF
D: TRBD2
size: NA
J: TRBJ2-3
V: TRBV9

DNA: TGCGCCAGCAGCCAAGATCGTCAAGGGGGCACCTACGAGCAGTACTTC
CDR3: CASSQDRQGGTYEQYF
D: TRBD1
size: NA
J: TRBJ2-7
V: TRBV4-1

DNA: TGTGCCAGCAGCTTAGTCGAAGCGGGAGGACAAGAGACCCAGTACTTC
CDR3: CASSLVEAGGQETQYF
D: TRBD2
size: NA
J: TRBJ2-5
V: TRBV7-9

DNA: TGCGCCAGCAGCCAGGGCTCCAAAAACATTCAGTACTTC
CDR3: CASSQGSKNIQYF
D: NA
size: NA
J: TRBJ2-4
V: TRBV4-1

DNA: TGTGCCAGCAGCCCTCCACGCGGAGGGCCCGGGGAGCTGTTTTTT
CDR3: CASSPPRGGPGELFF
D: NA
size: many
J: TRBJ2-2
V: TRBV3-1

DNA: TGTGCCAGCAGCGTAGAAGTGGGAAGCTCCTACGAGCAGTACTTC
CDR3: CASSVEVGSSYEQYF
D: NA
size: NA
J: TRBJ2-7
V: TRBV9

DNA: TGTGCCAGCAGCCAAGAGATAGGGACCCAGTACTTC
CDR3: CASSQEIGTQYF
D: NA
size: NA
J: TRBJ2-5
V: TRBV3-1

DNA: TGTGCCAGCAGTTTTAGCGGGAGAACGGGTTACAATGAGCAGTTCTTC
CDR3: CASSFSGRTGYNEQFF
D: TRBD2
size: few
J: TRBJ2-1
V: TRBV12-3/TRBV12-4